A single sample gave rise to the 29 T cell receptor beta chains below, sequenced in a study of cytomegalovirus exposure and HLA in healthy donors. PCR was performed using 60 Vbeta and 13 Jbeta primers. The assay was immunoSEQ multiplex PCR, and TCRdb's table has in-frame clones only and misses some. In all, the sample yields tens of thousands of clones. What was sequenced was PBMCs. All receptors come from a female donor in good health and CMV-seropositive.

This chain uses TRBV18 with TRBJ1-2, with 7 bases lining up with TRBD1. The CDR3 totals 16 residues. The V gene end was trimmed by 8 bases and the J gene end by 5 bases; junction bases not matched to a gene: 17. CDR1 and CDR2 from the germline V gene are KGHSH and LQKENI. CDR3 amino acids: CASAQRTGDFEYGYTF. CDR3 DNA sequence: TGTGCCAGCGCACAACGGACAGGCGATTTTGAGTATGGCTACACCTTC. Variable domain in full (rest from reference TRBV18 and TRBJ1-2): NAGVMQNPRHLVRRRGQEARLRCSPMKGHSHVYWYRQLPEEGLKFMVYLQKENIIDESGMPKERFSAEFPKEGPSILRIQQVVRGDSAAYFCASAQRTGDFEYGYTFGSGTRLTVV.

The V gene is TRBV4-1, the J gene TRBJ2-1; 7 nucleotides agree with TRBD2. The trim removed 3 bases at V and 3 bases at J, leaving 8 bases unmatched. The CDR3 has 16 residues. Germline V gene lookup returns CDR1 MGHRA and CDR2 YSYEKL. In DNA, the CDR3 is TGCGCCAGCAGCCACCTGGGTCTAGCGGTCTACAATGAGCAGTTCTTC. Its protein product is CASSHLGLAVYNEQFF.

The rearrangement joins TRBV6-5 to TRBJ2-7; D may be TRBD2 (5 bases). The germline gives CDR1 MNHEY, CDR2 SVGAGI. V was shortened by 0 bases and J by 2 bases, with 11 bases between the two germline ends. This CDR3 has 15 residues. The CDR3 region is CASSYSLDSAYEQYF. The CDR3 nucleotides read TGTGCCAGCAGTTACTCGCTGGACTCCGCCTACGAGCAGTACTTC.

The chain combines TRBV5-1 with TRBJ1-2; maybe TRBD1 (5 bases). The CDR3 runs to 16 residues. V was trimmed by 0 bases and J by 0 bases, leaving 12 bases between them. CDR1 and CDR2 from the germline V gene are SGHRS and YFSETQ. The CDR3 DNA reads as TGCGCCAGCAGCTTGGCCGTGGACAACGCTAACTATGGCTACACCTTC. This codes for CASSLAVDNANYGYTF.

The rearrangement links TRBV5-1 to TRBJ2-2; D remains unclear. The CDR3 length is 13 residues. V lost 4 bases and J lost 4, with 8 bases in between. Germline CDR1 SGHRS, CDR2 YFSETQ. This CDR3 reads CASSLSLTGELFF. The CDR3 DNA reads as TGCGCCAGCAGCCTCTCCCTCACCGGGGAGCTGTTTTTT. Using reference TRBV5-1 and TRBJ2-2 for the parts outside the CDR3, the full variable domain is KAGVTQTPRYLIKTRGQQVTLSCSPISGHRSVSWYQQTPGQGLQFLFEYFSETQRNKGNFPGRFSGRQFSNSRSEMNVSTLELGDSALYLCASSLSLTGELFFGEGSRLTVL.

V usage is TRBV4-1 and J usage is TRBJ1-6; TRBD1 might be the D (6 bases). CDR3 size: 18 residues. Germline CDR1 is MGHRA and CDR2 is YSYEKL. Trimming stripped 0 bases from V and 7 bases from J, with 19 bases between. For the CDR3, the DNA is TGCGCCAGCAGCCAAGATGCCGGGATAGACAGGCCAAATTCACCCCTCCACTTT. Translating it yields CASSQDAGIDRPNSPLHF.

As concerns this clone: At the DNA level, this CDR3 is encoded by other sequences in the same sample as well. This chain links TRBV19 with TRBJ1-2; D remains ambiguous. The CDR3 length is 12 residues. Germline values: CDR1 LNHDA, CDR2 SQIVND (reference sequence). V was pared by 6 bases and J by 4 bases, with 9 bases between. The CDR3 loop is CASSPGSYGYTF. As DNA, the CDR3 is TGTGCCAGTAGCCCGGGATCCTATGGCTACACCTTC.

V is TRBV5-1 and J is TRBJ1-5; 10 nucleotides agree with TRBD1. V lost 4 bases and J lost 4; bases outside the gene matches: 2. The germline V gene has CDR1 SGHRS and CDR2 YFSETQ. The CDR3 runs 14 residues. The CDR3 sequence: CASSAGQGNQPQHF. CDR3 bases: TGCGCCAGCAGCGCGGGACAGGGGAATCAGCCCCAGCATTTT.

The genes are TRBV6-5 and TRBJ2-1, with D unresolved. Germline V gene data show CDR1 as MNHEY and CDR2 as SVGAGI. The CDR3 is made up of 12 amino acids. Deletions cut 4 bases from V and 4 bases from J, with 5 bases between. CDR3 in amino acids: CASSSLYNEQFF. For the CDR3, the DNA is TGTGCCAGCAGTTCGCTATACAATGAGCAGTTCTTC.

The chain links TRBV10-1 to TRBJ2-1; 8 bases match TRBD2. The CDR3 is 13 residues long. Germline V gives CDR1 WNHNN, CDR2 SYGVQD (reference sequence). V dropped 8 bases and J dropped 7; count of bases not matched to a gene: 7. The CDR3 loop is CASEDVAGNEQFF. For the CDR3, the DNA is TGCGCCAGCGAGGACGTAGCGGGGAATGAGCAGTTCTTC.

The chain carries TRBV28 and TRBJ2-5; 11 bases fit TRBD2. CDR1 is MDHEN and CDR2 is SYDVKM in the germline V gene. Unmatched junction bases numbered 7, after V lost 3 bases and J lost 4 bases. This CDR3 region has 16 residues. The CDR3 spells CASSLGLAGGGETQYF. CDR3 nucleotide sequence: TGTGCCAGCAGTTTGGGCCTAGCGGGAGGTGGAGAGACCCAGTACTTC.

The chain carries TRBV5-5 and TRBJ1-2; TRBD1 agrees at 7 bases. Looked up from germline, CDR1 is SGHKS and CDR2 is YYEKEE (reference sequence). The CDR3 is 17 residues long. Trimming cost V 4 bases and J 4 bases; bases outside gene matches: 16. DNA of the CDR3: TGTGCCAGCAGCCTGAGGGGGGACAGCCAACTGATCTATGGCTACACCTTC. Amino acid sequence: CASSLRGDSQLIYGYTF.

The chain carries TRBV10-2 and TRBJ1-2; D might be TRBD1 (5 bases). The germline gives CDR1 WSHSY, CDR2 SAAADI. CDR3 length: 14 amino acids. V lost 5 bases and J 4 bases, leaving 14 bases between the germline ends. The CDR3 spells CASSNVTAVYGYTF. Here the CDR3 DNA reads TGCGCCAGCAGTAACGTGACAGCCGTCTATGGCTACACCTTC.

V is TRBV10-3 and J is TRBJ2-3; 13 nucleotides align to TRBD2. Per the germline V gene, CDR1 is ENHRY and CDR2 is SYGVKD. J was trimmed by 5 bases and V by 8 bases; bases with no gene match: 7. The CDR3 spans 15 residues. CDR3: CAIAELAGGVDTQYF. The CDR3 DNA reads as TGTGCCATCGCCGAACTAGCGGGAGGGGTAGATACGCAGTATTTT.

The chain uses TRBV14 and TRBJ2-6; TRBD2 might be the D (6 bases). Germline values: CDR1 SGHDN, CDR2 FVKESK. V dropped 2 bases and J dropped 2 bases, with 10 bases sitting between them. This CDR3 comprises 16 residues. Here the CDR3 DNA reads TGTGCCAGCAGCCAAAACGGAGGGACTGGGGCCAACGTCCTGACTTTC. As protein: CASSQNGGTGANVLTF.

The chain employs TRBV28 and TRBJ2-1, with D perhaps TRBD2 (6 bases). Germline V gives CDR1 MDHEN, CDR2 SYDVKM. The germline V and J ends were trimmed by 1 base and 5 bases, with 18 bases remaining between them. This CDR3 contains 17 residues. The CDR3 nucleotides read TGTGCCAGCAGTTTATTTCCTTGGGGACTTCTAGACAATGAGCAGTTCTTC. It encodes CASSLFPWGLLDNEQFF.

V and J are TRBV7-6 and TRBJ2-5; TRBD2 aligns across 9 bases. Trimming at V came to 1 base and at J to 5 bases, leaving 17 bases not matched to a gene. Germline V lookup: CDR1 SGHVS, CDR2 FNYEAQ. This CDR3 is built from 19 residues. The CDR3 spells CASSLEGGGTSLITETQYF. The CDR3 bases are TGTGCCAGCAGCTTAGAGGGGGGCGGGACTAGCCTTATTACGGAGACCCAGTACTTC.

The chain has TRBV6-1 and TRBJ1-2; unclear D gene. CDR1 is MNHNS, CDR2 SASEGT, per germline. This CDR3 has 11 residues. Trimming shortened V by 8 bases and J by 2 bases, and 6 bases separated the two germline ends. Here the CDR3 reads CASAINYGYTF. As DNA, the CDR3 is TGTGCCAGCGCGATCAACTATGGCTACACCTTC.

The chain links TRBV4-2 to TRBJ2-7; 7 bases are shared with TRBD1. This CDR3 contains 15 residues. The V and J ends lost 5 bases and 1 base, in that order; junction bases with no gene match: 8. Germline CDR1 LGHNA, CDR2 YNFKEQ. CDR3 in DNA: TGTGCCAGCAGCTACGACAGGGCTATATCCTACGAGCAGTACTTC. Protein product: CASSYDRAISYEQYF.

CDR3 nucleotide sequence: TGTGCCAGCAGCCAGGGGACACCCGAGCAGTTCTTC. Protein product: CASSQGTPEQFF. This chain joins TRBV7-9 and TRBJ2-1, with D possibly being TRBD1 (6 bases). The CDR3 has 12 amino acids. The V gene lost 5 bases and the J gene lost 10 bases, with 12 bases spanning the gap. Germline CDR1 SEHNR, CDR2 FQNEAQ (reference sequence).

The rearrangement joins TRBV5-5 to TRBJ1-5; D is undetermined. V lost 1 base to trimming and J lost 2 bases, with 10 bases between them. CDR1 SGHKS and CDR2 YYEKEE come from the germline V gene (reference sequence). The CDR3 sequence is 15 residues long. For the CDR3, the DNA is TGTGCCAGCAGCTTGTTAGGTGGAGGCAATCAGCCCCAGCATTTT. Protein product: CASSLLGGGNQPQHF.

The chain couples TRBV5-1 to TRBJ1-3; 7 nucleotides align to TRBD1. The CDR3 spans 14 residues. Germline V gives CDR1 SGHRS, CDR2 YFSETQ. V shed 4 bases, J shed 8 bases, and the junction held 9 bases outside the gene matches. CDR3 coding DNA: TGCGCCAGCAGCCTTGAGACAGGGCAGCACACCATATATTTT. It specifies CASSLETGQHTIYF.

This sequence joins TRBV7-9 and TRBJ2-2; TRBD1 matches 9 bases. Germline V CDR1 and CDR2: SEHNR, FQNEAQ (reference sequence). After removal of 5 bases from V and 6 bases from J, the junction contained 4 bases not matched to a gene. CDR3 length: 14 residues. Written as DNA, the CDR3 is TGTGCCAGCAGCCGGACAGGGGACTCCGGGGAGCTGTTTTTT. It specifies CASSRTGDSGELFF.

As to this clone: The junction departs from germline at one end; a sequencing error may be responsible. The chain combines TRBV20-1 with TRBJ2-7, with 14 bases identical to TRBD2. Germline loops: CDR1 DFQATT, CDR2 SNEGSKA (reference sequence). The CDR3 has 11 residues. CDR3 DNA: TGCAGTGCAAGGGGACTAGCGGGAGTAGAATTC. Translation gives CSARGLAGVEF.

V is TRBV7-2 and J is TRBJ1-5; D ambiguous. CDR1 is SGHTA, CDR2 FQGNSA, per germline. The V and J ends lost 5 bases and 2 bases respectively, with 7 bases between them. The CDR3 is 13 amino acids. The CDR3 is CASSPRGNQPQHF. The CDR3 bases are TGTGCCAGCAGCCCACGGGGCAATCAGCCCCAGCATTTT.

This chain joins TRBV5-4 and TRBJ2-7, with 9 bases that match TRBD2. The length of the CDR3 is 16 residues. Germline CDR1 SGHNT, CDR2 YYREEE (reference sequence). V lost 4 bases to trimming and J lost 2 bases; unmatched junction nucleotides: 10. The CDR3 DNA sequence: TGTGCCAGCAGCAGGATAGCGGGAGCCCTGACCTACGAGCAGTACTTC. Its translation is CASSRIAGALTYEQYF.

The CDR3, as DNA: TGTGCCAGCAGTCCCGACTTCGTCACAGATACGCAGTATTTT. It yields the protein CASSPDFVTDTQYF. The V gene is TRBV2, the J gene TRBJ2-3; D is unresolved. V was trimmed by 5 bases and J by 2 bases, leaving 11 bases between them. Germline V gene data show CDR1 as SNHLY and CDR2 as FYNNEI. The CDR3 is 14 residues long.

In DNA form, the CDR3 reads TGTGCCAGTAGTAGCGCAGGGAATTTGAACACTGAAGCTTTCTTT. It translates to CASSSAGNLNTEAFF. The rearrangement joins TRBV19 to TRBJ1-1, with D possibly TRBD1 on 5 matching bases. The length of the CDR3 is 15 residues. Germline lookup yields CDR1 LNHDA and CDR2 SQIVND (reference sequence). The ends were cut back, 4 bases at V and 0 bases at J, with 12 bases in the middle.

The V gene is TRBV9, the J gene TRBJ1-6; 11 nucleotides match TRBD1. Losses at the gene ends were 0 bases for V and 9 bases for J; bases not matched to a gene: 5. The germline CDR1 and CDR2 sequences are SGDLS and YYNGEE. This CDR3 has 16 residues. CDR3 sequence (DNA): TGTGCCAGCAGCGTAGCCCGCGGGACAGGGGGTTCACCCCTCCACTTT. This gives the protein CASSVARGTGGSPLHF.